The 29 T cell receptor beta chains in this list originate from one sample, sequenced in a study of naive and memory T cell subsets. Ligated cDNA underwent four rounds of PCR with nested alpha and beta constant region primers and SP2. TCRdb independently ran MiXCR on the 5' RACE reads; one entry per CDR3 protein. The sample has more than 45,000 distinct CDR3 sequences; roughly 7% are singletons. An oligonucleotide containing a UMI was ligated to the 3' end of TCR cDNA. These receptors all come from a male donor in good health.

This clonotype was seen ten or more times. The V gene is TRBV13, the J gene TRBJ2-5, with D possibly matching TRBD1 (6 bases). V was pared by 5 bases and J by 5 bases, with 12 bases between. Germline loops: CDR1 PRHDT, CDR2 FYEKMQ (reference sequence). CDR3 length: 13 residues. CDR3 sequence: CASSPTGRETQYF. For the CDR3, the DNA is TGTGCCAGCAGCCCCACAGGGCGGGAGACCCAGTACTTC.

This clonotype has ten or more counts. The chain couples TRBV2 to TRBJ2-7, with D unclear. CDR3 length: 10 residues. V was trimmed by 5 bases and J by 5 bases, leaving 4 bases between them. The germline CDR1 and CDR2 sequences are SNHLY and FYNNEI. The CDR3 reads CASSLHEQYF. Written as DNA, the CDR3 is TGTGCCAGCAGTCTACACGAGCAGTACTTC.

This clonotype was observed a few times. The chain has TRBV6-2 or TRBV6-3 and TRBJ2-4; no firm D call. The germline CDR1 and CDR2 sequences are MNHEY and SVGEGT. V gave up 2 bases and J gave up 0 bases, with 20 bases separating them. The CDR3 consists of 19 residues. This chain's CDR3 is CASSYVRGGSELAKNIQYF. For the CDR3, the DNA is TGTGCCAGCAGTTACGTTCGTGGTGGGTCAGAGCTAGCCAAAAACATTCAGTACTTC.

V is TRBV19 and J is TRBJ2-7; TRBD1 matches at 10 bases. J lost 9 bases, V lost 4 bases, and 12 bases had no gene match. This CDR3 is 15 amino acids long. Germline V gene data show CDR1 as LNHDA and CDR2 as SQIVND (reference sequence). CDR3 region: CASSTVGDRGSRQYF. The CDR3 DNA is TGTGCCAGTAGTACCGTAGGGGACAGGGGAAGTCGGCAGTACTTC.

This chain joins TRBV4-1 and TRBJ1-2, with unresolved D. V was shortened by 0 bases and J by 2 bases, with 13 bases between the two germline ends. Per germline, CDR1 MGHRA and CDR2 YSYEKL. CDR3 length: 16 residues. The CDR3 sequence is CASSQEEYERNYGYTF. DNA of the CDR3: TGCGCCAGCAGCCAAGAGGAATATGAGAGAAACTATGGCTACACCTTC.

The chain joins TRBV5-6 to TRBJ1-4; D is undetermined. The CDR3 length is 15 residues. V shed 4 bases and J shed 7 bases, with 17 bases lying between them. CDR1 and CDR2 from the germline V gene are SGHDT and YYEEEE. The CDR3 sequence: CASSIWEGGGEKLFF. The DNA for the CDR3 is TGTGCCAGCAGCATCTGGGAGGGAGGAGGTGAAAAACTGTTTTTT. The full variable domain, its missing parts supplied by reference TRBV5-6 and TRBJ1-4, is DAGVTQSPTHLIKTRGQQVTLRCSPKSGHDTVSWYQQALGQGPQFIFQYYEEEERQRGNFPDRFSGHQFPNYSSELNVNALLLGDSALYLCASSIWEGGGEKLFFGSGTQLSVL.

This clonotype was seen many times. V and J are TRBV20-1 and TRBJ1-1; 7 bases fit TRBD1. The CDR3 spans 16 residues. V lost 3 bases, J lost 0 bases, and 10 bases stayed unmatched. Germline V lookup: CDR1 DFQATT, CDR2 SNEGSKA (reference sequence). The CDR3 DNA reads as TGCAGTGCTAGCAGACAGGGCACCGTCATGAACACTGAAGCTTTCTTT. Protein product: CSASRQGTVMNTEAFF.

Points on this clonotype: With a much larger clone just one base away, this may be a read error. This chain connects TRBV28 to TRBJ1-1; the D gene is possibly TRBD1 (5 bases). This CDR3 region has 14 residues. The ends were cut back, 4 bases at V and 5 bases at J, with 14 bases in the middle. The germline V gene encodes CDR1 MDHEN and CDR2 SYDVKM. This chain's CDR3 is CASSSAGARTEAFF. Here the CDR3 DNA reads TGTGCCAGCAGTTCGGCCGGGGCACGGACTGAAGCTTTCTTT. The full variable domain, completed using reference TRBV28 and TRBJ1-1, is DVKVTQSSRYLVKRTGEKVFLECVQDMDHENMFWYRQDPGLGLRLIYFSYDVKMKEKGDIPEGYSVSREKKERFSLILESASTNQTSMYLCASSSAGARTEAFFGQGTRLTVV.

This clonotype was found many times. V gene TRBV6-1 combines with J gene TRBJ1-5; no clear D gene. CDR1 is MNHNS, CDR2 SASEGT, per germline. The CDR3 runs to 11 residues. V lost 6 bases to trimming and J lost 12 bases, with 12 bases between them. The CDR3 bases are TGTGCCAGCAGGGATATTGGGCTCCAGCATTTT. It encodes CASRDIGLQHF.

This clonotype was found a few times. The J gene is TRBJ2-1, the V gene TRBV7-8; perhaps TRBD1 as D (6 bases). Trimming shortened V by 6 bases and J by 6 bases, and 9 bases separated the two germline ends. Germline V gene sequence: CDR1 SGHVS, CDR2 FQNEAQ. The CDR3 is made up of 12 amino acids. The DNA of the CDR3 is TGTGCCAGCAGGCGAGGGGGCAATGAGCAGTTCTTC. This encodes CASRRGGNEQFF.

This clonotype has only a few counts. The V gene is TRBV6-5, the J gene TRBJ1-3, with D perhaps TRBD1 (6 bases). In germline, CDR1 is MNHEY, CDR2 SVGAGI. Deletions cut 6 bases from V and 0 bases from J, with 12 bases between. The CDR3 loop spans 15 amino acids. The CDR3 bases are TGTGCCAGCAGATCTGGACAGTTCTCTGGAAACACCATATATTTT. Amino acid sequence: CASRSGQFSGNTIYF.

This clonotype was found a few times. The chain joins TRBV6-5 to TRBJ2-3; 13 positions match TRBD2. The CDR3 consists of 15 residues. Germline-derived CDR1 and CDR2 are MNHEY and SVGAGI. Unmatched junction bases numbered 4, after V lost 7 bases and J lost 3 bases. The CDR3 sequence: CASKTSGGKTDTQYF. The CDR3 coding sequence is TGTGCCAGCAAGACTAGCGGGGGGAAGACAGATACGCAGTATTTT.

The chain combines TRBV7-9 with TRBJ2-3; D gene unclear. V lost 5 bases to trimming and J lost 6 bases, with 12 bases between them. The V gene's germline CDR1 is SEHNR and CDR2 FQNEAQ (reference sequence). This CDR3 has 13 residues. The CDR3 loop reads CASSTAADDTQYF. As DNA, the CDR3 is TGTGCCAGCAGCACCGCGGCCGACGATACGCAGTATTTT.

On this clonotype itself: The junction shows a germline mismatch at one end, possibly a read error. The chain recombines TRBV12-3 or TRBV12-4 with TRBJ1-1; D gene ambiguous. The CDR3 loop spans 13 amino acids. CDR3 sequence (DNA): TGTTCCAGCAGCCGCAGACAGAACACTGAAGCTTTCTTT. Residues: CSSSRRQNTEAFF.

This clonotype was observed at least ten times. V usage is TRBV25-1 and J usage is TRBJ2-5, with no clear D. Trimming shortened V by 2 bases and J by 3 bases, and 10 bases separated the two germline ends. This CDR3 is built from 14 residues. Looked up from germline, CDR1 is MGHDK and CDR2 is SYGVNS. The CDR3 DNA reads as TGTGCCAGCAGTGAAGATAGGCAGAAAGAGACCCAGTACTTC. Translating it yields CASSEDRQKETQYF.

This clonotype was seen repeatedly, ten times or more. The chain recombines TRBV7-9 with TRBJ1-1; D ambiguous. CDR3 length: 11 residues. CDR1 and CDR2 from the germline V gene are SEHNR and FQNEAQ (reference sequence). Trimming removed 2 bases at V and 7 bases at J, with 5 bases between. The CDR3 sequence: CASSLQSEAFF. The CDR3 region has the DNA TGTGCCAGCAGCTTACAGAGTGAAGCTTTCTTT.

A word on this clonotype: This CDR3 is missing its conserved last phenylalanine or tryptophan, likely due to a read error. This chain connects TRBV29-1 to TRBJ2-1, with 8 bases identical to TRBD1. This CDR3 has 12 residues. Germline loops: CDR1 SQVTM, CDR2 ANQGSEA. V lost 8 bases to trimming and J lost 7 bases; unmatched junction nucleotides: 7. The CDR3: CSLSRGRNEQFL. The CDR3 DNA follows: TGCAGCCTCTCCAGGGGGCGGAATGAGCAGTTCTTA.

This sequence joins TRBV11-2 and TRBJ2-7; 14 bases fit TRBD2. Germline V CDR1 and CDR2: SGHAT, FQNNGV. J was trimmed by 2 bases and V by 4 bases; bases with no gene match: 4. There are 16 residues in the CDR3. This chain's CDR3 is CASSSRLAGGTYEQYF. In nucleotides, the CDR3 is TGTGCCAGCAGCTCGCGACTAGCGGGAGGGACCTACGAGCAGTACTTC.

The DNA for the CDR3 is TGTGCCAGCAGCTTAGTCGGGCGGATCCAAGAGACCCAGTACTTC. Translated: CASSLVGRIQETQYF. The chain is built from TRBV7-6 and TRBJ2-5; D call uncertain. The CDR3 runs to 15 residues. The V end was cut by 1 base, the J end by 1 base, with 10 bases between. The germline CDR1 and CDR2 sequences are SGHVS and FNYEAQ. The complete variable domain, with remaining parts taken from reference TRBV7-6 and TRBJ2-5, reads GAGVSQSPRYKVTKRGQDVALRCDPISGHVSLYWYRQALGQGPEFLTYFNYEAQQDKSGLPNDRFSAERPEGSISTLTIQRTEQRDSAMYRCASSLVGRIQETQYFGPGTRLLVL.

This clonotype has ten or more counts. The chain combines TRBV29-1 with TRBJ2-7; D unresolved. The CDR3 runs to 17 residues. Trimming left V 6 bases short and J 0 bases short, with 24 bases between. Germline loops: CDR1 SQVTM, CDR2 ANQGSEA. Written as DNA, the CDR3 is TGCAGCGTAGTAACCCGGGCCATTACCCCCCTCTCCTACGAGCAGTACTTC. This encodes CSVVTRAITPLSYEQYF.

This clonotype was recorded a few times. The chain has TRBV6-2 or TRBV6-3 and TRBJ2-5; the match to TRBD1 covers 9 bases. CDR1 is MNHEY and CDR2 is SVGEGT in the germline V gene. The CDR3 has 18 residues. V lost 2 bases, J lost 4 bases, and 14 bases stayed unmatched. CDR3 bases: TGTGCCAGCAGTTACAAATCGTTCTGGGACAGGGCTCGAGAGACCCAGTACTTC. This gives the protein CASSYKSFWDRARETQYF.

The chain couples TRBV6-5 to TRBJ2-1; the D gene is possibly TRBD2 (6 bases). V shed 9 bases and J shed 4 bases, with 16 bases lying between them. The CDR3 covers 14 residues. Germline CDR1 reads MNHEY; CDR2 reads SVGAGI. The CDR3 region is CARNSLGGYNEQFF. The CDR3 DNA follows: TGTGCCAGGAACTCTTTGGGGGGTTACAATGAGCAGTTCTTC.

This clonotype has just a few counts. The chain uses TRBV29-1 and TRBJ2-5, with D tentatively TRBD2 (5 bases). The CDR3 has 13 residues. The V end was cut by 4 bases, the J end by 5 bases, with 14 bases between. From germline, CDR1 is SQVTM and CDR2 ANQGSEA. The CDR3 DNA sequence: TGCAGCGTTGGGGCTTCGTCGGGGGAGACCCAGTACTTC. Protein: CSVGASSGETQYF.

The sample holds many counts of this clonotype. The chain uses TRBV7-9 and TRBJ1-6; D call uncertain. V lost 2 bases and J lost 7, with 12 bases in between. Germline V CDR1 and CDR2: SEHNR, FQNEAQ (reference sequence). CDR3 size: 15 residues. This CDR3 reads CASSLTGQKNSPLHF. The CDR3 bases are TGTGCCAGCAGCTTAACCGGCCAGAAAAATTCACCCCTCCACTTT.

V gene TRBV6-5 combines with J gene TRBJ2-4; D might be TRBD2 (5 bases). CDR1 MNHEY and CDR2 SVGAGI come from the germline V gene. The CDR3 consists of 13 residues. Trimming left V 3 bases short and J 5 bases short, with 8 bases between. The DNA for the CDR3 is TGTGCCAGCAGTTATTCGAGGGAAAACATTCAGTACTTC. It yields the protein CASSYSRENIQYF.

This clonotype was seen more than once but under ten times. This chain uses TRBV10-2 with TRBJ2-1; D is unclear. CDR3 length: 14 amino acids. In germline, CDR1 is WSHSY, CDR2 SAAADI. Trimming took 7 bases from V and 4 from J, leaving 14 bases between them. CDR3 nucleotide sequence: TGCGCCAGCAATGGACCGACTGGGTACAATGAGCAGTTCTTC. As protein: CASNGPTGYNEQFF.

This clonotype has at least ten counts. The chain combines TRBV5-1 with TRBJ2-1; no firm D call. This CDR3 spans 16 amino acids. Trimming pared 4 bases from V and 5 bases from J, leaving 19 bases between. From germline, CDR1 is SGHRS and CDR2 YFSETQ. Here the CDR3 reads CASSGIVAVGNNEQFF. CDR3 DNA: TGCGCCAGCAGCGGGATAGTGGCGGTTGGAAACAATGAGCAGTTCTTC.

This clonotype was seen once. The V call is TRBV11-2, the J call TRBJ2-7, with D unclear. Germline assignment: CDR1 SGHAT and CDR2 FQNNGV. This CDR3 region has 12 residues. The V end was cut by 1 base, the J end by 4 bases, with 5 bases between. The CDR3 here is CASSLARYEQYF. The CDR3 nucleotides read TGTGCCAGCAGCTTAGCGCGTTACGAGCAGTACTTC.

Notes on this clonotype: A much larger clone sits a single nucleotide away, making a read error possible. The chain carries TRBV2 and TRBJ2-1; TRBD1 agrees at 10 bases. Per the germline V gene, CDR1 is SNHLY and CDR2 is FYNNEI. The CDR3 consists of 14 residues. CDR3 sequence (DNA): TGTGCCAGCACCCCGGACAGGGGGTTCGATGAGCATTTCTTC. Its translation: CASTPDRGFDEHFF.